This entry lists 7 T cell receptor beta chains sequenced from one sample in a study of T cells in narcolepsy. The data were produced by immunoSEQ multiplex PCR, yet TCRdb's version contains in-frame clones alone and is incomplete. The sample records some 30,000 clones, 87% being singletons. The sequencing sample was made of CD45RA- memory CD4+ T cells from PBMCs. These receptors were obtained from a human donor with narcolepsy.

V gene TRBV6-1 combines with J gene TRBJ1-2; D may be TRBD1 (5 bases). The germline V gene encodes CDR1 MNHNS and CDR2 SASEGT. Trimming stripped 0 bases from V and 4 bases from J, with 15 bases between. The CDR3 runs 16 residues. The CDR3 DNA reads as TGTGCCAGCAGTGAAGCGCGAGGGCCAGGGACCTATGGCTACACCTTC. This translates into CASSEARGPGTYGYTF.

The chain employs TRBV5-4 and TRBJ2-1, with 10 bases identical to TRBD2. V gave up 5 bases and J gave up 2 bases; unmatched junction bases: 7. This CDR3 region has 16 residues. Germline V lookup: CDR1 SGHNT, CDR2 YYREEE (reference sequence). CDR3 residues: CASRPSGSVAYNEQFF. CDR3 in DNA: TGTGCCAGCAGACCTAGCGGGAGCGTCGCCTACAATGAGCAGTTCTTC.

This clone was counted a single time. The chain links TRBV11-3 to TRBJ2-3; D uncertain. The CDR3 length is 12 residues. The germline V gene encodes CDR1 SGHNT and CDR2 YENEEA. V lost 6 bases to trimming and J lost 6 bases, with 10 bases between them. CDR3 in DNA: TGTGCCAGCAGTAGAGAGTTTGATACGCAGTATTTT. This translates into CASSREFDTQYF.

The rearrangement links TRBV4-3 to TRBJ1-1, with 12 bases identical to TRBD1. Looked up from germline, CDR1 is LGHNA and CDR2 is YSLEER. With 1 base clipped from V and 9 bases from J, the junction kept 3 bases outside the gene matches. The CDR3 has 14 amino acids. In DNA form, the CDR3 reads TGCGCCAGCAGCCAAGCCGGGACAGGGGGCCAAGCTTTCTTT. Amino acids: CASSQAGTGGQAFF.

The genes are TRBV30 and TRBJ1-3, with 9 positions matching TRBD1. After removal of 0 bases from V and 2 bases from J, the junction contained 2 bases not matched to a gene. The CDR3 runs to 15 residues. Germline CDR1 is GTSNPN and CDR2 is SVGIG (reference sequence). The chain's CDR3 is CAWSVGDRAGNTIYF. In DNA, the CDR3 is TGTGCCTGGAGTGTAGGGGACAGGGCTGGAAACACCATATATTTT.

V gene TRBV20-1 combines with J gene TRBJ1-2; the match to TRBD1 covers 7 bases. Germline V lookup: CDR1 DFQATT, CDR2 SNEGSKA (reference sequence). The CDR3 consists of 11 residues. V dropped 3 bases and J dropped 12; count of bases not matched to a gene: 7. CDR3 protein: CSASSTGLNTF. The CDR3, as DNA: TGCAGTGCTAGTTCGACAGGGTTGAACACCTTC.

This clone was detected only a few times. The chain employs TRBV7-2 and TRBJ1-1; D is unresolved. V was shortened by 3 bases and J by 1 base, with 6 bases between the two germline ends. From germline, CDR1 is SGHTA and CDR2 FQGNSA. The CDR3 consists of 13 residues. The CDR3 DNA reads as TGTGCCAGCAGCTTTTCGAAGAACACTGAAGCTTTCTTT. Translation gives CASSFSKNTEAFF.